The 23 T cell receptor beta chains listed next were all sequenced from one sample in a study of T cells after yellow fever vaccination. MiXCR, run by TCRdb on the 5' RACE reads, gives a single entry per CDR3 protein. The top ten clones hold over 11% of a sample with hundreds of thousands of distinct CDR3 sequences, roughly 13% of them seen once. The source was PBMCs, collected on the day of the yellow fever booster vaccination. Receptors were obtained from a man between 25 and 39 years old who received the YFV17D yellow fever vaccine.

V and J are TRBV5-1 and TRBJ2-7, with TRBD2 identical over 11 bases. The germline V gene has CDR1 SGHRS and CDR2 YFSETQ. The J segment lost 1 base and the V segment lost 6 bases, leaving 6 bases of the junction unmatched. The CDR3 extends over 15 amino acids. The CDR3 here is CASKELAGESYEQYF. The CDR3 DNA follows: TGCGCCAGCAAGGAACTAGCGGGAGAATCCTACGAGCAGTACTTC.

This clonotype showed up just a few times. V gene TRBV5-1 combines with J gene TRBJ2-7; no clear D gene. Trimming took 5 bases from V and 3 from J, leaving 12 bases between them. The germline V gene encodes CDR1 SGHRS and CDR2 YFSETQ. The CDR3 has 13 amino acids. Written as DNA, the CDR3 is TGCGCCAGCAGTGAGACCCCAGACTACGAGCAGTACTTC. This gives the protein CASSETPDYEQYF.

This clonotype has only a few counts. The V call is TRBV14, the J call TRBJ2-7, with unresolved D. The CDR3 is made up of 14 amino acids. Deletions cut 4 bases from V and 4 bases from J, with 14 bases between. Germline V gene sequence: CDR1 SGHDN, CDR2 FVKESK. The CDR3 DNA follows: TGTGCCAGCAGCCCCCCTAGAAATCCGTACGAGCAGTACTTC. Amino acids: CASSPPRNPYEQYF. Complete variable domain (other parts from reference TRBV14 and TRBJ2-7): EAGVTQFPSHSVIEKGQTVTLRCDPISGHDNLYWYRRVMGKEIKFLLHFVKESKQDESGMPNNRFLAERTGGTYSTLKVQPAELEDSGVYFCASSPPRNPYEQYFGPGTRLTVT.

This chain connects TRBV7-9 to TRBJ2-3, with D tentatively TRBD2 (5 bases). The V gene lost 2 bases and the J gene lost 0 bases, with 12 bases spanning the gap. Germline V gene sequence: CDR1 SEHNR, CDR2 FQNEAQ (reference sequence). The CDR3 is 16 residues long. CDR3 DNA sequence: TGTGCCAGCAGCTTAAGCCTAGCTGTTAGCACAGATACGCAGTATTTT. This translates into CASSLSLAVSTDTQYF.

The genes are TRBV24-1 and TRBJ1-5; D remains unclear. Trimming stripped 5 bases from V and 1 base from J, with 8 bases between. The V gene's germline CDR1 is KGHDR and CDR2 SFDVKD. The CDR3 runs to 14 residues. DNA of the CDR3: TGTGCCACCAGTGGTGGTTGGAGCAATCAGCCCCAGCATTTT. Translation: CATSGGWSNQPQHF.

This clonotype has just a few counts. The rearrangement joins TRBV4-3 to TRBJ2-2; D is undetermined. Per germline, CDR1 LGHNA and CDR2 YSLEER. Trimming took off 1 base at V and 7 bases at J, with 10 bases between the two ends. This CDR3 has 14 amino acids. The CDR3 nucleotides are TGCGCCAGCAGCCAAGTCAGTTCCAACGGGGAGCTGTTTTTT. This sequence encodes CASSQVSSNGELFF.

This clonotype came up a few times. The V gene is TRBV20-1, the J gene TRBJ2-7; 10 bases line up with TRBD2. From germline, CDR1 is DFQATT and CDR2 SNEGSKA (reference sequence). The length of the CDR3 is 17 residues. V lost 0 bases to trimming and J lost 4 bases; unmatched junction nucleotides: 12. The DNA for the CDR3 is TGCAGTGCTAGAGAGCGCGCCCGACTAGCGGGTTCGTACGAGCAGTACTTC. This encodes CSARERARLAGSYEQYF.

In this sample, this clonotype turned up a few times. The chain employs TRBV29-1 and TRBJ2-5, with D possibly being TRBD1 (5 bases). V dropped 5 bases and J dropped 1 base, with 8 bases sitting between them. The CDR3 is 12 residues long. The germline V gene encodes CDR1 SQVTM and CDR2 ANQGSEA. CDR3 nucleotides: TGCAGCGTTATAGGGGTCCAAGAGACCCAGTACTTC. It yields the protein CSVIGVQETQYF.

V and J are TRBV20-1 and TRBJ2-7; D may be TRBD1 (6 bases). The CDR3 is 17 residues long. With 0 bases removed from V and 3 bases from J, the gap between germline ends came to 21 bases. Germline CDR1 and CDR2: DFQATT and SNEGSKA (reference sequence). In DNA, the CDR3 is TGCAGTGCTAGAGATCGGTTGGGGACACCGACAAACTACGAGCAGTACTTC. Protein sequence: CSARDRLGTPTNYEQYF.

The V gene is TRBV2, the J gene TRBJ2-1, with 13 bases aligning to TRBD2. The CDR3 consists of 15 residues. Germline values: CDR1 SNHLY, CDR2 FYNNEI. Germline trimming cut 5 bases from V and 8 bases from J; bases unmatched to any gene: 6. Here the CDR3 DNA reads TGTGCCAGCAGTCAAACTAGCGGGGGGGTCTATGAGCAGTTCTTC. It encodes CASSQTSGGVYEQFF.

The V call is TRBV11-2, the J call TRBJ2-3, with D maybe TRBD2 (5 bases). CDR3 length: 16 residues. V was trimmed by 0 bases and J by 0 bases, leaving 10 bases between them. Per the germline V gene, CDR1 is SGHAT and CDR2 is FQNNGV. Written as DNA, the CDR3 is TGTGCCAGCAGCTTAGATGAGCGGTATAGCACAGATACGCAGTATTTT. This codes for CASSLDERYSTDTQYF.

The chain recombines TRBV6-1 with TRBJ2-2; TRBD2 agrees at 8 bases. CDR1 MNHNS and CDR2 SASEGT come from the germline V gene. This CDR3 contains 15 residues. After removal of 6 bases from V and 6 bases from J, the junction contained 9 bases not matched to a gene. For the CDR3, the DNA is TGTGCCAGCAGCTCCGGGACTAGACTCGCCGGGGAGCTGTTTTTT. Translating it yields CASSSGTRLAGELFF.

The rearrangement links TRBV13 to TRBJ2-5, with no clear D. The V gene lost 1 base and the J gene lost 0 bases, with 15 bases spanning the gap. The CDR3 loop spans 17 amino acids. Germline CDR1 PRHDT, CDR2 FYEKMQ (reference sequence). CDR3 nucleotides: TGTGCCAGCAGCTTAGATTCCAGTGGATTGTACCAAGAGACCCAGTACTTC. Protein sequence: CASSLDSSGLYQETQYF.

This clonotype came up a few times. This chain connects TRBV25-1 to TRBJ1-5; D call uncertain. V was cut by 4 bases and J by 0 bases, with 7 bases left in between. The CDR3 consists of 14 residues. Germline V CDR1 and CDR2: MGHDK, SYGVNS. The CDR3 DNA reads TGTGCCAGCAGTGCCAGTAATAGCAATCAGCCCCAGCATTTT. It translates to CASSASNSNQPQHF.

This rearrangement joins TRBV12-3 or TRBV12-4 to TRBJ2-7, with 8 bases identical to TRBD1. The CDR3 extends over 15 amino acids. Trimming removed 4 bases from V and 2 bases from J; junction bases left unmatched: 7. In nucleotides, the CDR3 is TGTGCCAGCAGTTCCCCCGGGACAGGTACCTACGAGCAGTACTTC. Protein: CASSSPGTGTYEQYF.

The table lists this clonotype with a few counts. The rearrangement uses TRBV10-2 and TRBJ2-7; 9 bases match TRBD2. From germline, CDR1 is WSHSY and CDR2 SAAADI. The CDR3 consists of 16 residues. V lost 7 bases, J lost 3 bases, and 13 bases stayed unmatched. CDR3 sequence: CASTGGPASGNYEQYF. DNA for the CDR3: TGCGCCAGCACGGGGGGACCCGCTAGCGGGAACTACGAGCAGTACTTC.

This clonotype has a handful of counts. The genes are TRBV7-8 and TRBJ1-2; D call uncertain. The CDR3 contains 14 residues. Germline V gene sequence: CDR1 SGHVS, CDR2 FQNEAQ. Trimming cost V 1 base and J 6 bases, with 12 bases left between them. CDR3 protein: CASSLVYGVDGYTF. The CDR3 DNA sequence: TGTGCCAGCAGCTTAGTATACGGGGTCGATGGCTACACCTTC.

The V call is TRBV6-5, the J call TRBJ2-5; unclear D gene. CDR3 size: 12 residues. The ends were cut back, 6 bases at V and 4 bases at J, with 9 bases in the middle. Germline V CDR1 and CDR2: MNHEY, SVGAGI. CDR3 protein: CASRKVGETQYF. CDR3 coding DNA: TGTGCCAGCAGAAAAGTAGGAGAGACCCAGTACTTC.

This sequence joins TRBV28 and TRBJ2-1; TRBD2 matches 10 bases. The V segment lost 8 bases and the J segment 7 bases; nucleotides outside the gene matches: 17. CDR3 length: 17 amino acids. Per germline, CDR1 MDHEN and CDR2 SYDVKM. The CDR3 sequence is CASGAWVGASGRNEQFF. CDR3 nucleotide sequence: TGTGCCAGCGGGGCCTGGGTTGGGGCTAGCGGGAGAAATGAGCAGTTCTTC.

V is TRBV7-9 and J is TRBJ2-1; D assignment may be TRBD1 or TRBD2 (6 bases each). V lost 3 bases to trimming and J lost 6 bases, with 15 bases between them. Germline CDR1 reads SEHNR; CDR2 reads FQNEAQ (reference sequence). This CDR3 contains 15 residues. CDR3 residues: CASSLGRGASNEQFF. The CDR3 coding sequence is TGTGCCAGCAGCTTGGGAAGGGGGGCGTCCAATGAGCAGTTCTTC.

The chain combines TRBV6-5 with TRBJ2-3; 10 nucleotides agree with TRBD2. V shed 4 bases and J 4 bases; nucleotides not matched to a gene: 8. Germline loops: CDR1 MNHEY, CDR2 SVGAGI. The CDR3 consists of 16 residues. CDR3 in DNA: TGTGCCAGCAGTTGGAGAGGAGCGGGAGGGGCAGATACGCAGTATTTT. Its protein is CASSWRGAGGADTQYF.

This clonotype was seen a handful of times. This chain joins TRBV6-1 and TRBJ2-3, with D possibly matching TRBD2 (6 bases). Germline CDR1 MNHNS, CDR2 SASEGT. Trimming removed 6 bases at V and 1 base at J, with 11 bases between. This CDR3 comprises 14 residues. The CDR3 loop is CASRGSGRTDTQYF. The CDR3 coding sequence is TGTGCCAGCAGGGGTAGCGGACGCACAGATACGCAGTATTTT.

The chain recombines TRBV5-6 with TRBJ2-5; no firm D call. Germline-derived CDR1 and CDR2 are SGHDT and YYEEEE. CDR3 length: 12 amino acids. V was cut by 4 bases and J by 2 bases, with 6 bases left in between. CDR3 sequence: CASSQLQETQYF. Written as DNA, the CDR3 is TGTGCCAGCAGCCAACTTCAAGAGACCCAGTACTTC.